These 7 T cell receptor beta chains originate from one sample sequenced in a study of T cell changes during pregnancy in multiple sclerosis. Clones were read by immunoSEQ multiplex PCR, and TCRdb kept only the in-frame ones, dropping some. The data hold about 84,000 clones, with about 94% observed a single time. Source: peripheral blood, taken in the second trimester of pregnancy. These receptors originate from a female donor in good health, enrolled as a control in a pregnancy study.

The sample holds a few counts of this clone. Additional DNA sequences in this sample encode the identical CDR3. The genes are TRBV5-1 and TRBJ1-1, with D tentatively TRBD1 (5 bases). The CDR3 covers 14 residues. CDR1 and CDR2 from the germline V gene are SGHRS and YFSETQ. V gave up 4 bases and J gave up 1 base, with 11 bases separating them. In DNA form, the CDR3 reads TGCGCCAGCAGCCTGCAGGGTGGGAACACTGAAGCTTTCTTT. Translating it yields CASSLQGGNTEAFF. The entire variable domain, with the rest obtained from reference TRBV5-1 and TRBJ1-1, is as follows: KAGVTQTPRYLIKTRGQQVTLSCSPISGHRSVSWYQQTPGQGLQFLFEYFSETQRNKGNFPGRFSGRQFSNSRSEMNVSTLELGDSALYLCASSLQGGNTEAFFGQGTRLTVV.

The chain links TRBV28 to TRBJ2-5; TRBD1 aligns across 8 bases. V was clipped by 6 bases and J by 5 bases; unmatched bases: 11. Germline V CDR1 and CDR2: MDHEN, SYDVKM. This CDR3 comprises 15 residues. In DNA form, the CDR3 reads TGTGCCAGCAGCCTAATCAGGGGGCTCGGGGAGACCCAGTACTTC. Amino acids: CASSLIRGLGETQYF.

The chain is built from TRBV18 and TRBJ2-7, with D possibly matching TRBD2 (5 bases). The CDR3 has 15 residues. V was trimmed by 3 bases and J by 4 bases, leaving 16 bases between them. CDR1 is KGHSH, CDR2 LQKENI, per germline. This chain's CDR3 is CASSPSGKVLYEQYF. For the CDR3, the DNA is TGTGCCAGCTCACCGTCCGGGAAAGTCCTTTACGAGCAGTACTTC. Full variable domain (outside the CDR3, taken from reference TRBV18 and TRBJ2-7): NAGVMQNPRHLVRRRGQEARLRCSPMKGHSHVYWYRQLPEEGLKFMVYLQKENIIDESGMPKERFSAEFPKEGPSILRIQQVVRGDSAAYFCASSPSGKVLYEQYFGPGTRLTVT.

The gene calls are TRBV5-1 and TRBJ1-4, with D uncertain. Trimming removed 2 bases at V and 0 bases at J, with 8 bases between. CDR1 and CDR2 (germline): SGHRS, YFSETQ. The CDR3 totals 15 residues. This CDR3 is CASSLMGATNEKLFF. As DNA, the CDR3 is TGCGCCAGCAGCTTAATGGGAGCAACTAATGAAAAACTGTTTTTT.

The chain is built from TRBV2 and TRBJ1-1, with D maybe TRBD1 (5 bases). Germline CDR1 reads SNHLY; CDR2 reads FYNNEI. V gave up 6 bases and J gave up 5 bases, with 13 bases separating them. This CDR3 has 13 residues. CDR3 amino acids: CASRGGYRTEAFF. CDR3 nucleotides: TGTGCCAGCAGGGGGGGGTATCGAACTGAAGCTTTCTTT.

The chain joins TRBV6-6 to TRBJ1-2; TRBD1 is a possible D gene (6 bases). Germline values: CDR1 MNHNY, CDR2 SVGAGI (reference sequence). V lost 6 bases, J lost 4 bases, and 18 bases lay in between. The CDR3 totals 15 residues. CDR3 bases: TGTGCCAGCAGCCACAGCGGGGGCGCGTTCTATGGCTACACCTTC. It yields the protein CASSHSGGAFYGYTF.

The rearrangement uses TRBV7-2 and TRBJ2-7; 9 bases align to TRBD1. The CDR3 runs 16 residues. CDR1 and CDR2 from the germline V gene are SGHTA and FQGNSA. The V segment lost 4 bases and the J segment 7 bases; nucleotides outside the gene matches: 14. The CDR3 region has the DNA TGTGCCAGCAGCTGGGTTCCTGGGACAGGGACGGGGGAGCAGTACTTC. Amino acids: CASSWVPGTGTGEQYF.